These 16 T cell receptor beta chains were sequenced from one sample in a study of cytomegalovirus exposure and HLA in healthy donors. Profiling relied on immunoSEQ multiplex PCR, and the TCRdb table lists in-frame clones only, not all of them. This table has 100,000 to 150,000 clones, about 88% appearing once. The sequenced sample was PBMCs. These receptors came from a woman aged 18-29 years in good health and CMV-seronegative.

CDR3 DNA: TGTGCCAGCAGTGAGGTTCCTAGCGGAGCCTACAATGAGCAGTTCTTC. Amino acid sequence: CASSEVPSGAYNEQFF. This chain joins TRBV2 and TRBJ2-1; 7 nucleotides align to TRBD2. The junction had 7 bases not matched to a gene; V was cut back by 3 bases and J by 2 bases. The CDR3 length is 16 residues. Germline V gene lookup returns CDR1 SNHLY and CDR2 FYNNEI.

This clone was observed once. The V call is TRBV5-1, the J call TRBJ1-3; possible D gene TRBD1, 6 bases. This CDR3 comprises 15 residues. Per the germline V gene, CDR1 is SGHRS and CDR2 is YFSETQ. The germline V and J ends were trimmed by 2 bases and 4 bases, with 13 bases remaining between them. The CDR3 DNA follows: TGCGCCAGCAGCTTACAGGGAACGAACGGAAACACCATATATTTT. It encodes CASSLQGTNGNTIYF.

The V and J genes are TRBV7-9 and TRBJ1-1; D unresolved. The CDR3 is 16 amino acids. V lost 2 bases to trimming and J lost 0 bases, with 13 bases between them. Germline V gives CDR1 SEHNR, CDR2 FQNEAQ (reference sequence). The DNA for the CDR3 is TGTGCCAGCAGCTTACCGAGAGCTGTCCTGAACACTGAAGCTTTCTTT. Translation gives CASSLPRAVLNTEAFF.

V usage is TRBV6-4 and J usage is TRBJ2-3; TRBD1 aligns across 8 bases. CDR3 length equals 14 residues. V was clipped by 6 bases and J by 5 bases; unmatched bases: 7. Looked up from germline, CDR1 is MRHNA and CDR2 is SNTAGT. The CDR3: CASSPGGAEDTQYF. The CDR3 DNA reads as TGTGCCAGCAGCCCAGGGGGCGCAGAAGATACGCAGTATTTT.

The CDR3 here is CASTFSRPGAPETQYF. In DNA form, the CDR3 reads TGTGCCAGCACTTTCTCCCGACCTGGGGCTCCAGAGACCCAGTACTTC. This chain uses TRBV6-5 with TRBJ2-5, with D perhaps TRBD1 (5 bases). Trimming pared 7 bases from V and 4 bases from J, leaving 22 bases between. The CDR3 contains 16 residues. Germline V lookup: CDR1 MNHEY, CDR2 SVGAGI.

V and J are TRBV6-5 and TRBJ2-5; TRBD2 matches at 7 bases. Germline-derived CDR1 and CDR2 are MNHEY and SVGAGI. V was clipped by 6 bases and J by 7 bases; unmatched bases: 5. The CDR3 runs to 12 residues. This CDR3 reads CASSRLAGTQYF. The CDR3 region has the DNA TGTGCCAGCAGCAGACTAGCCGGGACCCAGTACTTC.

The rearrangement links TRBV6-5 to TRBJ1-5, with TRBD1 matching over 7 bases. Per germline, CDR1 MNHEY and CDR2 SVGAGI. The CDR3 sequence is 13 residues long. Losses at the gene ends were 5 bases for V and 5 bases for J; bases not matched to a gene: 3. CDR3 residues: CASSPDRDQPQHF. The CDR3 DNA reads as TGTGCCAGCAGTCCCGACAGGGATCAGCCCCAGCATTTT.

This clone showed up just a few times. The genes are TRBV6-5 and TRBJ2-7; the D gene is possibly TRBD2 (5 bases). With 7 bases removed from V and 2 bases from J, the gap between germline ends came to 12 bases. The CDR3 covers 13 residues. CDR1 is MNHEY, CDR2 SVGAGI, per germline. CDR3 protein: CASTNRLTYEQYF. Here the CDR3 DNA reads TGTGCCAGCACCAACCGACTAACCTACGAGCAGTACTTC.

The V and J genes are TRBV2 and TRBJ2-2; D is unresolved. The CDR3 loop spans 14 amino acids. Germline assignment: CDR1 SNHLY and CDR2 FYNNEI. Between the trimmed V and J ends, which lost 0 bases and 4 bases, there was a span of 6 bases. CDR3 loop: CASSEARSTGELFF. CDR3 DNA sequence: TGTGCCAGCAGTGAAGCTAGGAGCACCGGGGAGCTGTTTTTT.

The CDR3 nucleotides read TGTGCCAGTAGCATCCGTGGAGGGGTGGGCACAGATACGCAGTATTTT. It encodes CASSIRGGVGTDTQYF. The chain employs TRBV19 and TRBJ2-3; a possible D gene is TRBD2 (6 bases). This CDR3 contains 16 residues. Deletions cut 6 bases from V and 1 base from J, with 17 bases between. CDR1 LNHDA and CDR2 SQIVND come from the germline V gene (reference sequence).

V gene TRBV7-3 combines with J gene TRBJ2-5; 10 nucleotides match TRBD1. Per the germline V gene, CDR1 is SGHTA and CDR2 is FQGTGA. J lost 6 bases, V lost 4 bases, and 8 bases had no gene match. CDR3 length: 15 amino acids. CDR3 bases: TGTGCCAGCAGCTCGGGACAGGGGCAAGGGAAGACCCAGTACTTC. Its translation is CASSSGQGQGKTQYF.

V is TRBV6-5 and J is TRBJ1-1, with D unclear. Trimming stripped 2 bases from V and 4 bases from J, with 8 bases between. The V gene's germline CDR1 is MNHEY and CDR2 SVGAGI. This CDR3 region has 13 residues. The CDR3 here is CASSYRGTTEAFF. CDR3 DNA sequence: TGTGCCAGCAGTTACCGGGGAACCACTGAAGCTTTCTTT.

In DNA, the CDR3 is TGTGCCATCAGTGAGTCGACGGCCCAGGTCCAGTACTTC. This gives the protein CAISESTAQVQYF. This chain connects TRBV10-3 to TRBJ2-5; D call uncertain. The CDR3 is 13 residues long. Germline lookup yields CDR1 ENHRY and CDR2 SYGVKD. V lost 0 bases and J 10 bases, leaving 12 bases between the germline ends.

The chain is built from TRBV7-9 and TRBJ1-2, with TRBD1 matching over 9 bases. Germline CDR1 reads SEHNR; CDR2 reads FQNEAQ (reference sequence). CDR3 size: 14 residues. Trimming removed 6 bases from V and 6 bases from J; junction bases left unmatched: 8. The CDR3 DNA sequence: TGTGCCAGCAGTCCCCTGGACAGGGGAGATGGCTACACCTTC. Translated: CASSPLDRGDGYTF.

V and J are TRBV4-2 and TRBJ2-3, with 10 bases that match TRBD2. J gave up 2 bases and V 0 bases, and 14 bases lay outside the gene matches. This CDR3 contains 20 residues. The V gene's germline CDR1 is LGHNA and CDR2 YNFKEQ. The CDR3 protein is CASSQEGPSGGGKYTDTQYF. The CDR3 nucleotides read TGTGCCAGCAGCCAAGAAGGTCCGAGCGGGGGGGGGAAGTACACAGATACGCAGTATTTT.

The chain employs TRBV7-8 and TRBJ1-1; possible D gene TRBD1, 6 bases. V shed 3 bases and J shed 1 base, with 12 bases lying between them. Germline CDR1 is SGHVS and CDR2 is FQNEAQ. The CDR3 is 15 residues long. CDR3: CASSFQDRQNTEAFF. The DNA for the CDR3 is TGTGCCAGCAGCTTCCAGGACAGACAGAACACTGAAGCTTTCTTT.